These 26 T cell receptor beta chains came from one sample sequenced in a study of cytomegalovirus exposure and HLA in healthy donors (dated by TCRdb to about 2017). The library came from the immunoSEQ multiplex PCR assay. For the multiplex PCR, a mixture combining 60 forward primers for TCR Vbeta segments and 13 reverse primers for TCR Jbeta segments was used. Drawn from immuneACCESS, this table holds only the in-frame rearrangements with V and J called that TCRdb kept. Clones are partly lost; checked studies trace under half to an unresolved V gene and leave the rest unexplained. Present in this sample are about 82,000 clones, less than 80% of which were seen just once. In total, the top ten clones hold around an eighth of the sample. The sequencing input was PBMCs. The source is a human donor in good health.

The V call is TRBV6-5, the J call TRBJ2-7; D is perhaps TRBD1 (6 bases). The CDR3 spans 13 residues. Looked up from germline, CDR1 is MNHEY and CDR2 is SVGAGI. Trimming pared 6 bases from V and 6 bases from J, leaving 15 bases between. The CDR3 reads CASRWLQGAEQYF. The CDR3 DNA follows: TGTGCCAGCAGATGGTTACAGGGTGCCGAGCAGTACTTC.

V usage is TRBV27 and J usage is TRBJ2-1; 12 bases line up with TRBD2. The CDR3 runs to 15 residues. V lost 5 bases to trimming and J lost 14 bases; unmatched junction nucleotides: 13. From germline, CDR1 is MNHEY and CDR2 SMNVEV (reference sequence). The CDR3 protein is CASSLGLAGTSSEFF. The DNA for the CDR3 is TGTGCCAGCAGTCTGGGACTAGCGGGTACCTCGTCGGAGTTCTTC.

CDR3 sequence: CASSKGTDEKLFF. The CDR3 DNA sequence: TGTGCCAGCAGTAAGGGGACAGATGAAAAACTGTTTTTT. The V call is TRBV6-5, the J call TRBJ1-4; 7 bases align to TRBD1. Germline loops: CDR1 MNHEY, CDR2 SVGAGI. After removal of 5 bases from V and 6 bases from J, the junction contained 3 bases not matched to a gene. There are 13 residues in the CDR3.

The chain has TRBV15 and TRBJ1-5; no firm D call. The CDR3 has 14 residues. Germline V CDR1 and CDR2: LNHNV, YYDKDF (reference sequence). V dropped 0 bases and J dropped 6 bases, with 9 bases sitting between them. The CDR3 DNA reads TGTGCCACCAGCAGAGATAGTGGAGGTCAGCCCCAGCATTTT. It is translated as CATSRDSGGQPQHF.

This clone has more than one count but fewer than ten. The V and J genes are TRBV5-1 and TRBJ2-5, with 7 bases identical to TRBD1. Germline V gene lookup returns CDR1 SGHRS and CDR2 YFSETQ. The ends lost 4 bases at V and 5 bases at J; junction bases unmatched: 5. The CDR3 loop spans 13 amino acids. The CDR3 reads CASSPTGVETQYF. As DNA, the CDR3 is TGCGCCAGCAGCCCCACAGGGGTGGAGACCCAGTACTTC.

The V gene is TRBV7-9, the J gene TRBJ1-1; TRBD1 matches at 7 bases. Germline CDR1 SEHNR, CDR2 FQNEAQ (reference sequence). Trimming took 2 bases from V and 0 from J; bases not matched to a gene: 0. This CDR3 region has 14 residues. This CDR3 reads CASSLTGVNTEAFF. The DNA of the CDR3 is TGTGCCAGCAGCTTAACAGGGGTGAACACTGAAGCTTTCTTT.

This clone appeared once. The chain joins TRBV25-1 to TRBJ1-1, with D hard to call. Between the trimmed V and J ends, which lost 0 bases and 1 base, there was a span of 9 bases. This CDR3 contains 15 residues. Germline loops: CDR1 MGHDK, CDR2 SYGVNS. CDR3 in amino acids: CASSEYRGGNTEAFF. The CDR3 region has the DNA TGTGCCAGCAGTGAATACCGGGGTGGGAACACTGAAGCTTTCTTT.

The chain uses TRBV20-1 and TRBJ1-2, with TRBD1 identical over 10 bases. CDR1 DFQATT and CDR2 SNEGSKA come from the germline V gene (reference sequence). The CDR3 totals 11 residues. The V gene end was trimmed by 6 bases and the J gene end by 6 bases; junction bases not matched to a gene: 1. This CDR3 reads CSADRGNGYTF. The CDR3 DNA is TGCAGTGCGGACAGGGGGAATGGCTACACCTTC.

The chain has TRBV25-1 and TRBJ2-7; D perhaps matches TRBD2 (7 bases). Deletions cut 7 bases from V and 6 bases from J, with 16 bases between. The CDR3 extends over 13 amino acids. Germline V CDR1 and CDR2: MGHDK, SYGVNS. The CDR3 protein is CASIDGGPGEQYF. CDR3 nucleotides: TGTGCCAGCATCGACGGGGGGCCCGGCGAGCAGTACTTC.

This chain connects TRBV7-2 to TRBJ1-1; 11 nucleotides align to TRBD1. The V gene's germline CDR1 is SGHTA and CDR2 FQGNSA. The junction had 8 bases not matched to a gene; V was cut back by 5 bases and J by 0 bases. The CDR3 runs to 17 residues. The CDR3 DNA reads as TGTGCCAGCAGCCCGGACAGGGGGCGAATCGTGAACACTGAAGCTTTCTTT. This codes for CASSPDRGRIVNTEAFF. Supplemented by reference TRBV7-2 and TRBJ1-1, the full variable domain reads GAGVSQSPSNKVTEKGKDVELRCDPISGHTALYWYRQSLGQGLEFLIYFQGNSAPDKSGLPSDRFSAERTGGSVSTLTIQRTQQEDSAVYLCASSPDRGRIVNTEAFFGQGTRLTVV.

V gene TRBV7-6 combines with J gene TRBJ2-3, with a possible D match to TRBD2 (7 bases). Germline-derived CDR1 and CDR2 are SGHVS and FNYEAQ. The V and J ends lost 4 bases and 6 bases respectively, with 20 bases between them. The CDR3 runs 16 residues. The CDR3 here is CASSSLLGGPGDTQYF. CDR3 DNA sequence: TGTGCCAGCAGCTCTCTCCTGGGGGGGCCGGGTGATACGCAGTATTTT. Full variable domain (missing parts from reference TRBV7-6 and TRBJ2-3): GAGVSQSPRYKVTKRGQDVALRCDPISGHVSLYWYRQALGQGPEFLTYFNYEAQQDKSGLPNDRFSAERPEGSISTLTIQRTEQRDSAMYRCASSSLLGGPGDTQYFGPGTRLTVL.

CDR3 sequence: CASSYGQGNGNTIYF. CDR3 nucleotides: TGTGCCAGCTCCTACGGACAGGGGAATGGAAACACCATATATTTT. The rearrangement joins TRBV18 to TRBJ1-3; 9 bases agree with TRBD1. Trimming removed 6 bases from V and 3 bases from J; junction bases left unmatched: 6. Germline values: CDR1 KGHSH, CDR2 LQKENI. This CDR3 region has 15 residues.

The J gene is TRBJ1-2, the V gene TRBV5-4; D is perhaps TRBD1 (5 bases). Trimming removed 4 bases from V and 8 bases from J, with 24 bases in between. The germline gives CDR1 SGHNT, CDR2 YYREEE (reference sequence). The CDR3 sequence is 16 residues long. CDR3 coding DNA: TGTGCCAGCAGCCCTTTGGGGCCCCGGGCCCCCTCCGGCTACACCTTC. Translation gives CASSPLGPRAPSGYTF.

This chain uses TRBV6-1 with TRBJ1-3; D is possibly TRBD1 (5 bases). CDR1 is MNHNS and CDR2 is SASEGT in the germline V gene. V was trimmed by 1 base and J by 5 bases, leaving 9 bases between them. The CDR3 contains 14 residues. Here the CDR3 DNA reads TGTGCCAGCAGTGAAGGGAGGGGCCGAAACACCATATATTTT. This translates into CASSEGRGRNTIYF.

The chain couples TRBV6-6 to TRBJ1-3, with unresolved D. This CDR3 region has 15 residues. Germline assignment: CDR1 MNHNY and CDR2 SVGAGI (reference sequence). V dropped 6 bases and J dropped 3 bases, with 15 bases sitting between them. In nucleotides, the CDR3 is TGTGCCAGCAGGCCGAAGGGAGGGAATGGAAACACCATATATTTT. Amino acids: CASRPKGGNGNTIYF.

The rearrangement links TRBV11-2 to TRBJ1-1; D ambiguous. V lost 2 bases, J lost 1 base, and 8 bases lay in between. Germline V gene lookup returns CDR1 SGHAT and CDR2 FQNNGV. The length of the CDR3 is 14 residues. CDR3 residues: CASSLTLANTEAFF. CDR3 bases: TGTGCCAGCAGCTTAACCTTAGCGAACACTGAAGCTTTCTTT.

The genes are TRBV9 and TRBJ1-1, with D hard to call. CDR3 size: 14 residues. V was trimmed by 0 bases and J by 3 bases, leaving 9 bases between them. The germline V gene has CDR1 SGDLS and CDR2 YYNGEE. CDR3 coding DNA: TGTGCCAGCAGCGTAGTAGAGAGGGACACTGAAGCTTTCTTT. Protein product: CASSVVERDTEAFF.

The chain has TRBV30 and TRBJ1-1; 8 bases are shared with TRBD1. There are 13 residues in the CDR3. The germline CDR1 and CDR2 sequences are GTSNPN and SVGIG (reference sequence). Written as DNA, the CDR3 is TGTGCTCGGAGACAGGGGCCCAACACTGAAGCTTTCTTT. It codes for CARRQGPNTEAFF.

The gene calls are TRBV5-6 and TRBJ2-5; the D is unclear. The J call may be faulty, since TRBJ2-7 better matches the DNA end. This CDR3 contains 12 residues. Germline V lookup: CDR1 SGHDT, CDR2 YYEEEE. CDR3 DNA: TGTGCCAGCAGCCTGAACTCCTACGAGCAGTACTTC. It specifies CASSLNSYEQYF.

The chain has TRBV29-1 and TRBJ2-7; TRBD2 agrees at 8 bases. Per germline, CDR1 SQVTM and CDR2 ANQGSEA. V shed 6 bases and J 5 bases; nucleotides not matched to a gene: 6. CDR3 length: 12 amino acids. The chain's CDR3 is CSVRLARNEQYF. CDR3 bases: TGCAGCGTGAGACTAGCGCGGAACGAGCAGTACTTC.

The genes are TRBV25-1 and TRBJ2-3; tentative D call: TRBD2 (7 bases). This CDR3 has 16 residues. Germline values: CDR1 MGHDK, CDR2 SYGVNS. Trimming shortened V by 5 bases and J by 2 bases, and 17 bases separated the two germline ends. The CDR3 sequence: CASSPGVAGATDTQYF. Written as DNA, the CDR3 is TGTGCCAGCAGTCCCGGGGTGGCGGGGGCCACAGATACGCAGTATTTT.

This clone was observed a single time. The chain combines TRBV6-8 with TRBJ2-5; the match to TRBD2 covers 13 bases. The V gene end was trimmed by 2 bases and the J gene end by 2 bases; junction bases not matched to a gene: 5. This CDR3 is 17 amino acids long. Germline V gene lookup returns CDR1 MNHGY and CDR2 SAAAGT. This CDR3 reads CASSYGLAGEPQETQYF. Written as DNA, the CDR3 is TGTGCCAGCAGTTACGGACTAGCGGGGGAACCACAAGAGACCCAGTACTTC.

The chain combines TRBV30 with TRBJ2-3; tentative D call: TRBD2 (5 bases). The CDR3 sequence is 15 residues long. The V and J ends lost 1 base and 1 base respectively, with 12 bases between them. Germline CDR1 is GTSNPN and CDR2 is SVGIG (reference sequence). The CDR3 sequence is CAWSAGSPGTDTQYF. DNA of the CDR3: TGTGCCTGGAGTGCGGGGTCCCCGGGCACAGATACGCAGTATTTT.

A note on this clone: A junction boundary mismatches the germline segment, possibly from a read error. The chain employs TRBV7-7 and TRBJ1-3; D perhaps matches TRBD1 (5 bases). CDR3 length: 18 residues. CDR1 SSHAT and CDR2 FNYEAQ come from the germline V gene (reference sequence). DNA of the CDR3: TGTGCTAGCAGCCCCGCGGGGCGCCACCAAAGCTCTGGAAACACCATATATTTT. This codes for CASSPAGRHQSSGNTIYF.

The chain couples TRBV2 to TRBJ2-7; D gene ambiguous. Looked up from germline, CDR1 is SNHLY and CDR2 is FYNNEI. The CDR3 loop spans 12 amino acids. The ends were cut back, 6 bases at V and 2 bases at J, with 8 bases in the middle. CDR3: CASSPYPYEQYF. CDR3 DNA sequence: TGTGCCAGCAGCCCCTACCCCTACGAGCAGTACTTC.

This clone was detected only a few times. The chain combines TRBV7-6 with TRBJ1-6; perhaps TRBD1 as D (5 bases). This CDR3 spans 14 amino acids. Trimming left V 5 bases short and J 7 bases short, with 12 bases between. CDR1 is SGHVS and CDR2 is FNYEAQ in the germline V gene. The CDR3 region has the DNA TGTGCCAGCAGCATCCGGGACTTCAATTCACCCCTCCACTTT. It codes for CASSIRDFNSPLHF.